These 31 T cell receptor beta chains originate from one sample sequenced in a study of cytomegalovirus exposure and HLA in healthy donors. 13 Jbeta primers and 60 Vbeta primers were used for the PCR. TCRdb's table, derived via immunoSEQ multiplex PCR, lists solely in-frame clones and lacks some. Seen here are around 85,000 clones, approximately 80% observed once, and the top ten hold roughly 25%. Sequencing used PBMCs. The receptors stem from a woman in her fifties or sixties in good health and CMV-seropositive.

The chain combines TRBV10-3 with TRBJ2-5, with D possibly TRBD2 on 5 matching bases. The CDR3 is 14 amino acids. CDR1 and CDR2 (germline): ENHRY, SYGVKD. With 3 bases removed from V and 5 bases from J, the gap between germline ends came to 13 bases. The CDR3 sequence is CAISDSGNRETQYF. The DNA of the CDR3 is TGTGCCATCAGTGATTCCGGGAATCGGGAGACCCAGTACTTC.

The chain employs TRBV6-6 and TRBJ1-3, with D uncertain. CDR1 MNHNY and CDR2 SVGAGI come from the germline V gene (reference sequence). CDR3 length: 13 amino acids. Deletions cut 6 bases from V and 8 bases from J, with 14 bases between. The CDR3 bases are TGTGCCAGCAGCCCAGACCACGGAGACACCATATATTTT. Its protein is CASSPDHGDTIYF.

The CDR3 loop reads CASSLGQVYNQPQHF. As DNA, the CDR3 is TGTGCCAGCAGCTTGGGACAGGTCTACAATCAGCCCCAGCATTTT. This chain uses TRBV5-6 with TRBJ1-5; D perhaps matches TRBD1 (6 bases). V was pared by 0 bases and J by 3 bases, with 10 bases between. Germline V gives CDR1 SGHDT, CDR2 YYEEEE. This CDR3 is 15 amino acids long.

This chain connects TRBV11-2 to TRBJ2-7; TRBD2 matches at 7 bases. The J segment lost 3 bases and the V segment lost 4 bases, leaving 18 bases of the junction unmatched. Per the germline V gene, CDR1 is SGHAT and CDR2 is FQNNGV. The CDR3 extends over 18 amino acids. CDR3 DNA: TGTGCCAGCAGCTACCGACTAGCTCTCCTCCGAGACTACTACGAGCAGTACTTC. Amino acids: CASSYRLALLRDYYEQYF.

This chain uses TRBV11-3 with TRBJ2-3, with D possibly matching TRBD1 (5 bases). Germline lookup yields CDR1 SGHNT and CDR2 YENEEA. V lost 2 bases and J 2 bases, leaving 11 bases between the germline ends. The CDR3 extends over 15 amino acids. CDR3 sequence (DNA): TGTGCCAGCAGCTTAAGGGGCCTGCTCACAGATACGCAGTATTTT. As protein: CASSLRGLLTDTQYF.

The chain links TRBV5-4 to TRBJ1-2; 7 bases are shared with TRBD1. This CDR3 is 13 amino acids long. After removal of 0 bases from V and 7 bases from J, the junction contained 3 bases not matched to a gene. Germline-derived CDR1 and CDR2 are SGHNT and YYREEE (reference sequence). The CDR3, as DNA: TGTGCCAGCAGCTTGGACAGGGACAGTGGCTACACCTTC. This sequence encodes CASSLDRDSGYTF.

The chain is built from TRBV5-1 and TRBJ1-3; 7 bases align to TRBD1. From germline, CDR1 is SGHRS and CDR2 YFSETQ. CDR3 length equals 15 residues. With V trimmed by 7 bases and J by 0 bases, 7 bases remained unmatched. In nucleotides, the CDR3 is TGCGCCAGCCAGGGGGGACAGAGCTCTGGAAACACCATATATTTT. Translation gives CASQGGQSSGNTIYF.

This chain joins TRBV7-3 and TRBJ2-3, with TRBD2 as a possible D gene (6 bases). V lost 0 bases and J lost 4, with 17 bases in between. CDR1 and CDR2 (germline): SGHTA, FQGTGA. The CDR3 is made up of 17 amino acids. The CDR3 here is CASSLTVAPRRADTQYF. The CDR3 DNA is TGTGCCAGCAGCTTAACGGTAGCGCCTCGGAGGGCAGATACGCAGTATTTT.

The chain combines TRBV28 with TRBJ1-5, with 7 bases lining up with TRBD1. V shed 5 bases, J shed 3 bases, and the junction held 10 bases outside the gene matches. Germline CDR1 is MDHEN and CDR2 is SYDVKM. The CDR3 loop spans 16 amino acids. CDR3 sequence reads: CASSNKVGQPNQPQHF. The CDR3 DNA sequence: TGTGCCAGCAGTAACAAAGTGGGACAGCCCAATCAGCCCCAGCATTTT. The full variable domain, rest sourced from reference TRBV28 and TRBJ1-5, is DVKVTQSSRYLVKRTGEKVFLECVQDMDHENMFWYRQDPGLGLRLIYFSYDVKMKEKGDIPEGYSVSREKKERFSLILESASTNQTSMYLCASSNKVGQPNQPQHFGDGTRLSIL.

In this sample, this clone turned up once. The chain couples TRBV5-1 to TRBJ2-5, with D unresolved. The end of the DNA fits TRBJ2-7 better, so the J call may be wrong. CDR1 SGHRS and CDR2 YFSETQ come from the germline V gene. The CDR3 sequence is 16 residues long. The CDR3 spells CASSLNSRPSSYEQYF. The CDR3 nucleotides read TGCGCCAGCAGCTTAAACTCACGTCCTAGCTCCTACGAGCAGTACTTC.

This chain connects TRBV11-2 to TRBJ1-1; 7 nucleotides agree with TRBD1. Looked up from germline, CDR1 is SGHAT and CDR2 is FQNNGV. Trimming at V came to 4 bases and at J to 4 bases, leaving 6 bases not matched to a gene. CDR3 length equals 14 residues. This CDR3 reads CASSSRDSGTEAFF. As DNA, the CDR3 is TGTGCCAGCAGCTCCCGGGACAGTGGCACTGAAGCTTTCTTT. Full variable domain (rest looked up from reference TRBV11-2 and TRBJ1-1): EAGVAQSPRYKIIEKRQSVAFWCNPISGHATLYWYQQILGQGPKLLIQFQNNGVVDDSQLPKDRFSAERLKGVDSTLKIQPAKLEDSAVYLCASSSRDSGTEAFFGQGTRLTVV.

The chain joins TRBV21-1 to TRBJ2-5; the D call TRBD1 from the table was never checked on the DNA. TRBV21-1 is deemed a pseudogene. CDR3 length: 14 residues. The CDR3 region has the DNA TGTGCCAGCAGTTGGGACAGGCACCAAGAGACCCAGTACTTC. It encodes CASSWDRHQETQYF.

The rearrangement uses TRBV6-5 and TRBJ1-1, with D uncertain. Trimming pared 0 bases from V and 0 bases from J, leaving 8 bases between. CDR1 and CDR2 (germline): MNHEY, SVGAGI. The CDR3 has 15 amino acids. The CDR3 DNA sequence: TGTGCCAGCAGTTACTCAGGAACAGTGAACACTGAAGCTTTCTTT. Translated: CASSYSGTVNTEAFF.

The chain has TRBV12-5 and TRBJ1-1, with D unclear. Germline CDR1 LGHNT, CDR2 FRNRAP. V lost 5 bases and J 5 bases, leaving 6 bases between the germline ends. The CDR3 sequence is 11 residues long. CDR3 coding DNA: TGTGCTAGTGGTCTTCGGACTGAAGCTTTCTTT. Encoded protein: CASGLRTEAFF.

The chain's CDR3 is CASMERGGQETQYF. DNA for the CDR3: TGTGCCAGCATGGAGCGGGGGGGTCAAGAGACCCAGTACTTC. The chain couples TRBV2 to TRBJ2-5, with TRBD2 identical over 10 bases. With 7 bases clipped from V and 2 bases from J, the junction kept 4 bases outside the gene matches. There are 14 residues in the CDR3. Germline CDR1 is SNHLY and CDR2 is FYNNEI.

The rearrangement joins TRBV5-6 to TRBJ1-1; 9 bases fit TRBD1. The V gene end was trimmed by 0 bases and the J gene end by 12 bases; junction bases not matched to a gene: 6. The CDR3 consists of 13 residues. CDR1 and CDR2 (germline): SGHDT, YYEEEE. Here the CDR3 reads CASSLGGTGWTFF. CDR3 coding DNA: TGTGCCAGCAGCTTGGGGGGGACAGGGTGGACTTTCTTT. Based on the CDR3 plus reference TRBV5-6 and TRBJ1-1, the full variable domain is DAGVTQSPTHLIKTRGQQVTLRCSPKSGHDTVSWYQQALGQGPQFIFQYYEEEERQRGNFPDRFSGHQFPNYSSELNVNALLLGDSALYLCASSLGGTGWTFFGQGTRLTVV.

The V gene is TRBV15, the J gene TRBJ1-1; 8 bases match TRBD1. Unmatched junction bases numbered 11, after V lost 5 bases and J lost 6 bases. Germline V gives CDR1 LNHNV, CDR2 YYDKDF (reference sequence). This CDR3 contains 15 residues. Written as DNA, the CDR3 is TGTGCCACCAGCCCACGAGCGACAGGGGATCCTGAAGCTTTCTTT. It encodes CATSPRATGDPEAFF.

DNA of the CDR3: TGTGCCAGCAGTCCAACCGCTGGGCCAACGGATACGCAGTATTTT. Its protein is CASSPTAGPTDTQYF. The genes are TRBV6-1 and TRBJ2-3; D unclear. Germline V gene lookup returns CDR1 MNHNS and CDR2 SASEGT. CDR3 length: 15 amino acids. Trimming took 5 bases from V and 6 from J, leaving 18 bases between them.

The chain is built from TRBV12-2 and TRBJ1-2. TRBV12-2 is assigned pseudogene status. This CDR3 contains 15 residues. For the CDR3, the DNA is TGTGCAAGTCGCTTAGTTCGTCCGGGAAGGTATGGCTACACCTTC. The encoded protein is CASRLVRPGRYGYTF.

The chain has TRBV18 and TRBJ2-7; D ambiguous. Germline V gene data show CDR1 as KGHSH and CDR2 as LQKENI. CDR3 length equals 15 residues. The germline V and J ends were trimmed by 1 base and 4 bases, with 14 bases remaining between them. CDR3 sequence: CASSPLKVDLYEQYF. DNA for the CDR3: TGTGCCAGCTCACCACTAAAGGTCGACTTATACGAGCAGTACTTC.

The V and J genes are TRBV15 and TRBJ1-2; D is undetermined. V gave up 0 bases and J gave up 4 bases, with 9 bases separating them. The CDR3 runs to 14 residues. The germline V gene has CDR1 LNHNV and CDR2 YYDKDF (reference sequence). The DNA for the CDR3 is TGTGCCACCAGCAGAGATAAGACTCTCTATGGCTACACCTTC. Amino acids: CATSRDKTLYGYTF.

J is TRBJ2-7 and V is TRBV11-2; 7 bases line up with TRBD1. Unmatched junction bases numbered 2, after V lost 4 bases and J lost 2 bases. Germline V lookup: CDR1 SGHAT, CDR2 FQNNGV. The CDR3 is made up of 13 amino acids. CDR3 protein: CASSSGTAYEQYV. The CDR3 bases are TGTGCCAGCAGCTCCGGGACAGCCTACGAGCAGTACGTC.

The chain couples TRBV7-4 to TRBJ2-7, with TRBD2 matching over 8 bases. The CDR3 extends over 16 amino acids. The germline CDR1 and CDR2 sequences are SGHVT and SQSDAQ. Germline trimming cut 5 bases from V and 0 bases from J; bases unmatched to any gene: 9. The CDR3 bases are TGTGCCAGCAGCCGAAATCGCGGGAGGAGCTCCTACGAGCAGTACGTC. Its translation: CASSRNRGRSSYEQYV.

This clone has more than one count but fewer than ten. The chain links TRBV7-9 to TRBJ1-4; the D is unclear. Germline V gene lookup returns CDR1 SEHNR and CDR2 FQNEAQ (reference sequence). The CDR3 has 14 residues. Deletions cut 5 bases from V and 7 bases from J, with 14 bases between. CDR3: CASSAEGGTEKLFF. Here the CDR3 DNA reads TGTGCCAGCAGCGCCGAGGGTGGAACTGAAAAACTGTTTTTT.

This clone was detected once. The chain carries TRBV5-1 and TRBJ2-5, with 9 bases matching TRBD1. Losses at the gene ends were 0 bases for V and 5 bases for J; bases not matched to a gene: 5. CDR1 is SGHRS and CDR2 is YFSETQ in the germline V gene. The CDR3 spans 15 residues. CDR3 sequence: CASSLEGTGWETQYF. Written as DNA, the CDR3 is TGCGCCAGCAGCTTGGAAGGGACAGGGTGGGAGACCCAGTACTTC.

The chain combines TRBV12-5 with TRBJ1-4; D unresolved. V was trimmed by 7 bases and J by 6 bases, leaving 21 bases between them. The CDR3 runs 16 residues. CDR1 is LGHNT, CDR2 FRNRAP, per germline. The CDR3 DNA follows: TGTGCTAGTGTTCATTTTGGAGGCAGGTTCGATGAAAAACTGTTTTTT. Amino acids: CASVHFGGRFDEKLFF.

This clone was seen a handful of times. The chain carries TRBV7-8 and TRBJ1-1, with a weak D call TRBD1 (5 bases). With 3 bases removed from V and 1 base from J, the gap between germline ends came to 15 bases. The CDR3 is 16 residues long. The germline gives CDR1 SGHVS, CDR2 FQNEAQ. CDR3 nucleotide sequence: TGTGCCAGCAGCTTGGGGTTGGGGAGGGGGAACACTGAAGCTTTCTTT. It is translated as CASSLGLGRGNTEAFF. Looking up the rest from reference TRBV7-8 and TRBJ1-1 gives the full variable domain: GAGVSQSPRYKVAKRGQDVALRCDPISGHVSLFWYQQALGQGPEFLTYFQNEAQLDKSGLPSDRFFAERPEGSVSTLKIQRTQQEDSAVYLCASSLGLGRGNTEAFFGQGTRLTVV.

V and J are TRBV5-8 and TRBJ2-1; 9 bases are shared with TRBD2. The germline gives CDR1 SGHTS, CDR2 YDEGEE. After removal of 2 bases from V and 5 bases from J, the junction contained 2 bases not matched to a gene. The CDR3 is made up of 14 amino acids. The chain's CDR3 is CASSFRLADNEQFF. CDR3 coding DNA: TGTGCCAGCAGCTTCCGACTAGCGGACAATGAGCAGTTCTTC.

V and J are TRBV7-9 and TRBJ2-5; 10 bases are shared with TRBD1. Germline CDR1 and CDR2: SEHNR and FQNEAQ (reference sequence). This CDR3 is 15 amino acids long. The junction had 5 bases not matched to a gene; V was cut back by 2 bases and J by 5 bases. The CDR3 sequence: CASSLWDRGFETQYF. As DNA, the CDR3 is TGTGCCAGCAGCTTATGGGACAGGGGCTTTGAGACCCAGTACTTC.

The CDR3 here is CASSPAWQYNYGYTF. The CDR3 DNA follows: TGTGCCAGCAGCCCCGCTTGGCAGTACAACTATGGCTACACCTTC. The V call is TRBV7-9, the J call TRBJ1-2, with D hard to call. Germline V gene sequence: CDR1 SEHNR, CDR2 FQNEAQ (reference sequence). Trimming stripped 5 bases from V and 2 bases from J, with 15 bases between. The CDR3 length is 15 residues.

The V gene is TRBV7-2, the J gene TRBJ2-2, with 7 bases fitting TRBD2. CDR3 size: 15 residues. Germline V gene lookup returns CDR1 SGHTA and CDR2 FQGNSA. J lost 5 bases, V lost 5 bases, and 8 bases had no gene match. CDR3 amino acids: CASSPWTRNTGELFF. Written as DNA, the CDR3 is TGTGCCAGCAGCCCGTGGACTAGGAATACCGGGGAGCTGTTTTTT.